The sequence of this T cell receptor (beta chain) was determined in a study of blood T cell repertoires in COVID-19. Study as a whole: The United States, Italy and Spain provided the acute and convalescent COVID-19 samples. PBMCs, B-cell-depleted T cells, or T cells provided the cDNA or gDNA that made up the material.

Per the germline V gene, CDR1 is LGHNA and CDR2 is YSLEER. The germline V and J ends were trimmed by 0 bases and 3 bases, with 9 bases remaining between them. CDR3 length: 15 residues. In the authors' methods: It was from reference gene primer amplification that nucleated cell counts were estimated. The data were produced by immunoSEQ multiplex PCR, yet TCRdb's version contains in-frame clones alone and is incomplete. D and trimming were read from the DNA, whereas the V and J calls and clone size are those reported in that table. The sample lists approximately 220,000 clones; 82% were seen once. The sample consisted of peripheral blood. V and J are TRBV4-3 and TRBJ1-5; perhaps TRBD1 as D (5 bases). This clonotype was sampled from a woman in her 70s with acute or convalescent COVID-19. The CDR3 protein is CASSQDRGYNQPQHF. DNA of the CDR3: TGCGCCAGCAGCCAAGATCGGGGGTACAATCAGCCCCAGCATTTT.